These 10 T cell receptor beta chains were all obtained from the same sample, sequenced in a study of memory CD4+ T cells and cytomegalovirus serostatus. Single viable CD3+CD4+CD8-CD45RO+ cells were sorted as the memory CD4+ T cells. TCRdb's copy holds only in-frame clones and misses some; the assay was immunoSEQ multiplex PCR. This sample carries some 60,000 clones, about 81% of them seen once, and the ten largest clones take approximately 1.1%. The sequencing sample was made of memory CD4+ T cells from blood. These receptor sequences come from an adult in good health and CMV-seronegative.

This chain's CDR3 is CASNLSGQGKETQYF. CDR3 DNA sequence: TGTGCCAGCAACCTATCGGGACAGGGGAAGGAGACCCAGTACTTC. The chain couples TRBV6-1 to TRBJ2-5, with TRBD1 matching 10 bases. The CDR3 is made up of 15 amino acids. The V gene end was trimmed by 7 bases and the J gene end by 5 bases; junction bases not matched to a gene: 10. The germline CDR1 and CDR2 sequences are MNHNS and SASEGT.

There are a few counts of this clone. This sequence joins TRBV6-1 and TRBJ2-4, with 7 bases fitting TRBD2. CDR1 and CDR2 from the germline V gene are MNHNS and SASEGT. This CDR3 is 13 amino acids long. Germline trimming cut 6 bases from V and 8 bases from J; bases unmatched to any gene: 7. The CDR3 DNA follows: TGTGCCAGCAGATTGGAGGGGAGGGACATTCAGTACTTC. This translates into CASRLEGRDIQYF.

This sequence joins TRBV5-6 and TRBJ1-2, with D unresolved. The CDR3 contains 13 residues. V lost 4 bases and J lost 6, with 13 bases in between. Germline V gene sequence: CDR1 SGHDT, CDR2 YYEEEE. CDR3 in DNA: TGTGCCAGCAGCATAGGACGGGAAGATGGCTACACCTTC. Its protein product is CASSIGREDGYTF.

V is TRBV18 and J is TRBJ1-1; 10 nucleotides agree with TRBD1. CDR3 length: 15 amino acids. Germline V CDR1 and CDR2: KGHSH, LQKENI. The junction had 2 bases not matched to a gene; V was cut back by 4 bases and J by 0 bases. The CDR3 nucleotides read TGTGCCAGCTCACTGGGGACAGGGGTGAACACTGAAGCTTTCTTT. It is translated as CASSLGTGVNTEAFF.

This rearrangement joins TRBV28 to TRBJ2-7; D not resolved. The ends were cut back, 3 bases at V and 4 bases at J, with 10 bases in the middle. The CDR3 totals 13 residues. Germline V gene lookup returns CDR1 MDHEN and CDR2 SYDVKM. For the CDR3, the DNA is TGTGCCAGCAGTTTTGGCTCCCAGTACGAGCAGTACTTC. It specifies CASSFGSQYEQYF.

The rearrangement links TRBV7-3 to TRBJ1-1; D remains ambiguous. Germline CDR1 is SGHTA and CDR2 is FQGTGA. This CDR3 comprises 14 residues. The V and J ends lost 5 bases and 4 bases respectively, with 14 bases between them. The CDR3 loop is CASSVGEAFTEAFF. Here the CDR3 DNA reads TGTGCCAGCAGCGTCGGGGAGGCGTTCACTGAAGCTTTCTTT.

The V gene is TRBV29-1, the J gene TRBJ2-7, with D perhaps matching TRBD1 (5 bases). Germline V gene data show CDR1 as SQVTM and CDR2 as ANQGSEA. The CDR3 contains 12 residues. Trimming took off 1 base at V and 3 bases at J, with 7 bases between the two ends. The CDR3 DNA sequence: TGCAGCGTTGAAGGACAGAACTACGAGCAGTACTTC. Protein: CSVEGQNYEQYF.

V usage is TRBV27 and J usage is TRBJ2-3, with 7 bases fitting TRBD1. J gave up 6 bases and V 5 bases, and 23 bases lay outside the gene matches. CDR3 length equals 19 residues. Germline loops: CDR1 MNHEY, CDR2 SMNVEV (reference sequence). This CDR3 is CASSPPGTELGFRPDTQYF. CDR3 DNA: TGTGCCAGCAGTCCACCCGGGACAGAACTAGGATTCAGGCCCGATACGCAGTATTTT.

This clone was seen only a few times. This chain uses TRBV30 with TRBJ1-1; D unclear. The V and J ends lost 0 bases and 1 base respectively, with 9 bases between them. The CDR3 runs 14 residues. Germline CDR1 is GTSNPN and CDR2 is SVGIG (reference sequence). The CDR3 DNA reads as TGTGCCTGGAGTGTAGGACGGAAGAACACTGAAGCTTTCTTT. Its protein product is CAWSVGRKNTEAFF.

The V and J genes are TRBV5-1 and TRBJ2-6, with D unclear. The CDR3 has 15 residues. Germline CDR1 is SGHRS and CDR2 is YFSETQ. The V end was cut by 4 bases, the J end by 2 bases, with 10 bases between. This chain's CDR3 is CASSTEMTGANVLTF. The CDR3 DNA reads TGCGCCAGCAGCACAGAAATGACTGGGGCCAACGTCCTGACTTTC.